One sample yielded the 15 T cell receptor beta chains listed below, sequenced in a study of response to subunit inactivated influenza vaccine. MiXCR was run by TCRdb on the RT-PCR reads, yielding one entry per CDR3 protein. Of hundreds of thousands of distinct CDR3 sequences in the sample, around 8% are singletons; the top ten hold around 13%. The source material was PBMCs from blood, sampled around 25 months after vaccination. Receptors originate from a man between 50 and 69 years old who received an inactivated influenza vaccine.

This clonotype was seen more than once but under ten times. The chain uses TRBV7-3 and TRBJ1-2; the D is unclear. Trimming took 4 bases from V and 3 from J, leaving 12 bases between them. The CDR3 is 14 residues long. From germline, CDR1 is SGHTA and CDR2 FQGTGA. The CDR3 loop reads CASSSLLRDYGYTF. The DNA for the CDR3 is TGTGCCAGCAGCTCCCTCCTCCGGGACTATGGCTACACCTTC.

The chain has TRBV6-2 or TRBV6-3 and TRBJ2-3; D is unresolved. Trimming removed 2 bases from V and 6 bases from J, with 12 bases in between. This CDR3 is built from 14 residues. Germline CDR1 is MNHEY and CDR2 is SVGEGT. The CDR3 DNA follows: TGTGCCAGCAGTTACATACCGGTTCACGATACGCAGTATTTT. Translated: CASSYIPVHDTQYF.

This clonotype was picked up a small number of times. The germline gene is not matched at one end of the junction; a read error may be the cause. The chain's CDR3 is CCARGQEIIQNTEAFF. The CDR3, as DNA: TGCTGTGCTAGGGGACAGGAGATAATCCAGAACACTGAAGCTTTCTTT. V is TRBV20-1 and J is TRBJ1-1; TRBD1 aligns across 8 bases. The CDR3 is 16 residues long. Germline assignment: CDR1 DFQATT and CDR2 SNEGSKA (reference sequence).

V is TRBV5-1 and J is TRBJ2-1, with D perhaps matching TRBD2 (5 bases). Germline CDR1 is SGHRS and CDR2 is YFSETQ. V gave up 3 bases and J gave up 3 bases, with 7 bases separating them. The CDR3 has 13 amino acids. CDR3 sequence reads: CASSWENYNEQFF. The CDR3 DNA sequence: TGCGCCAGCAGCTGGGAGAACTACAATGAGCAGTTCTTC.

This clonotype was observed at least ten times. This chain connects TRBV5-1 to TRBJ1-1; tentatively, D is TRBD1 (6 bases). This CDR3 comprises 14 residues. The V gene's germline CDR1 is SGHRS and CDR2 YFSETQ. V lost 4 bases, J lost 0 bases, and 10 bases lay in between. CDR3 bases: TGCGCCAGCAGCGTAGGACAGTTGAACACTGAAGCTTTCTTT. Translation: CASSVGQLNTEAFF. The variable domain in full, with the rest retrieved from reference TRBV5-1 and TRBJ1-1, is KAGVTQTPRYLIKTRGQQVTLSCSPISGHRSVSWYQQTPGQGLQFLFEYFSETQRNKGNFPGRFSGRQFSNSRSEMNVSTLELGDSALYLCASSVGQLNTEAFFGQGTRLTVV.

The chain joins TRBV5-1 to TRBJ1-4; D is perhaps TRBD1 (5 bases). Germline values: CDR1 SGHRS, CDR2 YFSETQ. V was trimmed by 0 bases and J by 8 bases, leaving 17 bases between them. The CDR3 loop spans 16 amino acids. The CDR3 DNA is TGCGCCAGCAGCTTGGCTCCTTCTCCGGGGGAAGAAAAACTGTTTTTT. It specifies CASSLAPSPGEEKLFF.

This clonotype was detected many times. V is TRBV20-1 and J is TRBJ2-3; 7 bases align to TRBD2. Germline-derived CDR1 and CDR2 are DFQATT and SNEGSKA (reference sequence). The V gene end was trimmed by 1 base and the J gene end by 0 bases; junction bases not matched to a gene: 4. The CDR3 loop spans 15 amino acids. The CDR3 sequence is CSARVLAESTDTQYF. The CDR3 DNA reads TGCAGTGCTAGAGTTCTAGCGGAAAGCACAGATACGCAGTATTTT.

In this sample, this clonotype turned up a few times. The chain couples TRBV20-1 to TRBJ2-2, with D hard to call. This CDR3 has 14 residues. V was clipped by 6 bases and J by 1 base, with 12 bases between them. Germline assignment: CDR1 DFQATT and CDR2 SNEGSKA (reference sequence). The CDR3 protein is CSASQVMNTGELFF. The CDR3 DNA reads as TGCAGTGCGAGCCAGGTTATGAACACCGGGGAGCTGTTTTTT.

There are a few counts of this clonotype. This rearrangement joins TRBV20-1 to TRBJ2-1; 12 bases match TRBD2. Germline V gene lookup returns CDR1 DFQATT and CDR2 SNEGSKA (reference sequence). V was pared by 6 bases and J by 5 bases, with 5 bases of the junction left unmatched. The CDR3 covers 14 residues. CDR3 sequence (DNA): TGCAGTGCCGGAACTAGCGGGGGGCACAATGAGCAGTTCTTC. Its protein product is CSAGTSGGHNEQFF.

This clonotype has a handful of counts. The chain links TRBV3-1 to TRBJ1-1; no clear D. This CDR3 contains 15 residues. Per germline, CDR1 LGHDT and CDR2 YNNKEL (reference sequence). V lost 0 bases and J lost 3, with 11 bases in between. CDR3 nucleotide sequence: TGTGCCAGCAGCCAAGATTTTGCAGACTACACTGAAGCTTTCTTT. It yields the protein CASSQDFADYTEAFF.

This clonotype was detected only a few times. V gene TRBV29-1 combines with J gene TRBJ2-5; 9 positions match TRBD1. The germline gives CDR1 SQVTM, CDR2 ANQGSEA. The CDR3 runs 15 residues. V shed 5 bases and J 4 bases; nucleotides not matched to a gene: 11. CDR3 residues: CSVRTGTGSSETQYF. The CDR3 nucleotides read TGCAGCGTTCGGACCGGGACAGGGTCATCAGAGACCCAGTACTTC.

The V gene is TRBV9, the J gene TRBJ2-2; D is uncertain. Germline V lookup: CDR1 SGDLS, CDR2 YYNGEE. Trimming removed 2 bases at V and 1 base at J, with 3 bases between. The CDR3 consists of 13 residues. CDR3 sequence: CASSVRNTGELFF. The CDR3 nucleotides read TGTGCCAGCAGCGTCCGGAACACCGGGGAGCTGTTTTTT.

This clonotype was observed many times. The chain couples TRBV28 to TRBJ2-7; D unclear. The germline CDR1 and CDR2 sequences are MDHEN and SYDVKM. This CDR3 region has 11 residues. The V end was cut by 9 bases, the J end by 4 bases, with 10 bases between. As DNA, the CDR3 is TGTGCCAGTACTCTGGGGTACGAGCAGTACTTC. This encodes CASTLGYEQYF.

This chain uses TRBV6-2 or TRBV6-3 with TRBJ1-3; D unclear. The V gene lost 6 bases and the J gene lost 2 bases, with 8 bases spanning the gap. Germline V lookup: CDR1 MNHEY, CDR2 SVGEGT. The CDR3 contains 13 residues. CDR3 in amino acids: CASSLRAGNTIYF. The CDR3 DNA follows: TGTGCCAGCAGCTTACGGGCTGGAAACACCATATATTTT.

The chain employs TRBV20-1 and TRBJ2-3; no definite D call. Trimming took off 5 bases at V and 0 bases at J, with 15 bases between the two ends. There are 15 residues in the CDR3. Per the germline V gene, CDR1 is DFQATT and CDR2 is SNEGSKA (reference sequence). CDR3: CSAPRWLASTDTQYF. DNA for the CDR3: TGCAGTGCTCCCCGGTGGCTTGCCAGCACAGATACGCAGTATTTT.